One sample yielded the 10 T cell receptor beta chains listed below, sequenced in a study of CD8 T cells in Susac syndrome. Random hexamers were used to reverse transcribe roughly 0.5 to 1 ug of RNA. TCRdb reanalysed the immunoSEQ multiplex PCR reads using MiXCR and keeps one entry per CDR3 protein. This sample has 67,000 or so distinct CDR3 sequences; 93% occur once, and the top ten carry less than 0.19%. Sequencing was performed on CD4+ T cells from PBMCs. These TCRs come from a human donor with Susac syndrome.

The chain uses TRBV14 and TRBJ2-7; D call uncertain. Germline CDR1 SGHDN, CDR2 FVKESK. This CDR3 has 15 amino acids. V lost 2 bases to trimming and J lost 3 bases, with 14 bases between them. The CDR3: CASSQRLREYYEQYF. CDR3 in DNA: TGTGCCAGCAGCCAACGGCTAAGGGAATACTACGAGCAGTACTTC.

The chain joins TRBV6-5 to TRBJ1-2; maybe TRBD1 (6 bases). CDR1 MNHEY and CDR2 SVGAGI come from the germline V gene. The CDR3 is 14 amino acids. Deletions cut 7 bases from V and 3 bases from J, with 15 bases between. CDR3 loop: CASTTGRLDYGYTF. The CDR3 DNA is TGTGCCAGCACTACAGGGAGGCTGGACTATGGCTACACCTTC.

The rearrangement uses TRBV3-1 and TRBJ1-5, with D possibly being TRBD1 (5 bases). The CDR3 is 15 amino acids. V lost 5 bases, J lost 2 bases, and 13 bases lay in between. Per the germline V gene, CDR1 is LGHDT and CDR2 is YNNKEL (reference sequence). The CDR3 nucleotides are TGTGCCAGCAGCAAAGGACAAGGCGGCAATCAGCCCCAGCATTTT. Protein sequence: CASSKGQGGNQPQHF.

V is TRBV7-2 and J is TRBJ2-7, with 9 bases aligning to TRBD2. The CDR3 is 16 residues long. J gave up 4 bases and V 5 bases, and 12 bases lay outside the gene matches. Germline assignment: CDR1 SGHTA and CDR2 FQGNSA. The CDR3 nucleotides are TGTGCCAGCAGCCGGCTGATAGCGGGGGCTGGGTACGAGCAGTACTTC. It translates to CASSRLIAGAGYEQYF. Filled out from reference TRBV7-2 and TRBJ2-7, the complete variable domain reads GAGVSQSPSNKVTEKGKDVELRCDPISGHTALYWYRQSLGQGLEFLIYFQGNSAPDKSGLPSDRFSAERTGGSVSTLTIQRTQQEDSAVYLCASSRLIAGAGYEQYFGPGTRLTVT.

The chain is built from TRBV30 and TRBJ2-1; 7 bases agree with TRBD2. The germline V gene encodes CDR1 GTSNPN and CDR2 SVGIG (reference sequence). The junction had 2 bases not matched to a gene; V was cut back by 1 base and J by 2 bases. The length of the CDR3 is 14 residues. CDR3 sequence: CAWSGGGPYNEQFF. Written as DNA, the CDR3 is TGTGCCTGGAGTGGCGGGGGACCCTACAATGAGCAGTTCTTC.

This chain uses TRBV5-1 with TRBJ2-5; 11 bases align to TRBD2. The CDR3 is 14 amino acids. V lost 3 bases and J lost 5; bases outside the gene matches: 3. Germline-derived CDR1 and CDR2 are SGHRS and YFSETQ. CDR3 sequence: CASSSRLAGETQYF. DNA of the CDR3: TGCGCCAGCAGCTCCCGACTAGCGGGGGAGACCCAGTACTTC.

The chain has TRBV11-3 and TRBJ1-2; weak D call: TRBD1 (5 bases). The CDR3 sequence is 15 residues long. V lost 3 bases and J lost 1, with 12 bases in between. Germline CDR1 and CDR2: SGHNT and YENEEA. The CDR3 protein is CASSFGGTYNYGYTF. Here the CDR3 DNA reads TGTGCCAGCAGCTTCGGGGGGACCTATAACTATGGCTACACCTTC.

This clonotype was counted a few times. The V call is TRBV6-1, the J call TRBJ2-3, with 13 bases lining up with TRBD2. CDR1 and CDR2 from the germline V gene are MNHNS and SASEGT. Unmatched junction bases numbered 8, after V lost 6 bases and J lost 5 bases. The CDR3 runs to 16 residues. CDR3 in amino acids: CASSPLLAGGQDTQYF. For the CDR3, the DNA is TGTGCCAGCAGCCCCCTACTAGCGGGGGGGCAAGATACGCAGTATTTT.

V is TRBV6-2 or TRBV6-3 and J is TRBJ1-2, with D possibly matching TRBD1 (5 bases). Per the germline V gene, CDR1 is MNHEY and CDR2 is SVGEGT. Trimming took off 6 bases at V and 4 bases at J, with 18 bases between the two ends. The CDR3 totals 15 residues. The CDR3, as DNA: TGTGCCAGCAGATCAGGGCAGGCGACCATCTATGGCTACACCTTC. Amino acid sequence: CASRSGQATIYGYTF.

This chain links TRBV29-1 with TRBJ2-1, with D uncertain. Germline assignment: CDR1 SQVTM and CDR2 ANQGSEA. The CDR3 extends over 12 amino acids. The ends were cut back, 7 bases at V and 0 bases at J, with 7 bases in the middle. The CDR3 sequence is CSALSSYNEQFF. CDR3 DNA: TGCAGCGCTTTATCCTCCTACAATGAGCAGTTCTTC.